This record looks at one TCR beta chain sequence and its context. The sample is drawn from a study of blood T cell repertoires in COVID-19. Original data processing: Nucleated cell number was recorded as an estimate derived from reference gene primer amplification. Measured with immunoSEQ multiplex PCR; TCRdb has only the in-frame clones, and not every one. The V and J calls and clone size are taken from that table; D and trimming were inferred from the DNA. The profile shows roughly 130,000 clones, about 83% of them singletons. The CDR3 consists of 14 residues. Deletions cut 5 bases from V and 3 bases from J, with 12 bases between. CDR1 is SGHRS, CDR2 YFSETQ, per germline.

The receptor's source is a man aged 50 or older with acute or convalescent COVID-19. The source material was peripheral blood. The J gene is TRBJ1-3, the V gene TRBV5-1; D remains unclear. The CDR3 spells CASRATDIGNTIYF. In DNA, the CDR3 is TGCGCCAGCAGAGCTACAGATATTGGAAACACCATATATTTT.